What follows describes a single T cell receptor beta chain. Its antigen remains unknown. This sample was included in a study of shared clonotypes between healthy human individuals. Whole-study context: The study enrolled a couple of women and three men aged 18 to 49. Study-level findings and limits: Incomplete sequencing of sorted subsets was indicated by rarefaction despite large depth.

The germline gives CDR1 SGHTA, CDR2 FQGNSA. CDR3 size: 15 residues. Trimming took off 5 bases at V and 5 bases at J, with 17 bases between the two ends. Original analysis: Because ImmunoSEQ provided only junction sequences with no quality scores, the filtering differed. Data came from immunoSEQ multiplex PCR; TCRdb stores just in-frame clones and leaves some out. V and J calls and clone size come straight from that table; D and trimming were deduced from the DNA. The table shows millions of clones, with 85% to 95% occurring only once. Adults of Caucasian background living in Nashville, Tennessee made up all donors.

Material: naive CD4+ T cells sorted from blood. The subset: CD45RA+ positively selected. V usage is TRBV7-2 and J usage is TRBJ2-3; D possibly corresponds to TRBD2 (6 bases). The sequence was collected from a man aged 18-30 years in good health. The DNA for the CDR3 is TGTGCCAGCAGCATTCGGGGGATCTTCGGAGATACGCAGTATTTT. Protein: CASSIRGIFGDTQYF.